Below are 25 T cell receptor beta chains sequenced from a single sample in a study of CD8 T cells in ankylosing spondylitis. General study points: In ankylosing spondylitis blood, a motif of roughly eight highly homologous TCR beta variants appeared characteristic.

These receptors' targets are unknown. Each CDR3 protein is one row after TCRdb ran MiXCR on the 5' RACE reads. The data contain some 700,000 distinct CDR3 sequences, 15% to 20% of them singletons. Sequences were obtained from blood, either unsorted or a sorted T cell fraction (not recorded which). The receptor set was obtained from a male donor with ankylosing spondylitis.

The chain links TRBV20-1 to TRBJ1-2; 8 bases align to TRBD1. Trimming at V came to 6 bases and at J to 6 bases, leaving 9 bases not matched to a gene. This CDR3 comprises 13 residues. Germline V gene data show CDR1 as DFQATT and CDR2 as SNEGSKA (reference sequence). CDR3 sequence reads: CSAEGTGQNGYTF. CDR3 nucleotide sequence: TGCAGTGCGGAAGGGACAGGCCAAAATGGCTACACCTTC.

This chain joins TRBV12-3 or TRBV12-4 and TRBJ1-4; D uncertain. The CDR3 has 14 amino acids. With 1 base removed from V and 4 bases from J, the gap between germline ends came to 7 bases. The CDR3 DNA follows: TGTGCCAGCAGTTTAGTAGGGATTAATGAAAAACTGTTTTTT. Its translation is CASSLVGINEKLFF.

The chain links TRBV20-1 to TRBJ2-3, with D uncertain. The CDR3 loop spans 14 amino acids. Germline-derived CDR1 and CDR2 are DFQATT and SNEGSKA (reference sequence). V dropped 0 bases and J dropped 5 bases, with 12 bases sitting between them. The CDR3 loop reads CSARDPHLRDTQYF. The CDR3 DNA sequence: TGCAGTGCTAGAGATCCCCATCTTCGAGATACGCAGTATTTT.

CDR3 nucleotides: TGCAGTGCTAGGACTAGCGGGAGGGCCTGGACAGATACGCAGTATTTT. Translation: CSARTSGRAWTDTQYF. The chain recombines TRBV20-1 with TRBJ2-3; 14 positions agree with TRBD2. The germline CDR1 and CDR2 sequences are DFQATT and SNEGSKA (reference sequence). The CDR3 covers 16 residues. V shed 3 bases, J shed 3 bases, and the junction held 5 bases outside the gene matches.

The table lists this clonotype with a few counts. This rearrangement joins TRBV5-6 to TRBJ2-1, with D hard to call. The length of the CDR3 is 12 residues. In germline, CDR1 is SGHDT, CDR2 YYEEEE. The V end was cut by 4 bases, the J end by 9 bases, with 11 bases between. This chain's CDR3 is CASSHGVGEQFF. As DNA, the CDR3 is TGTGCCAGCAGCCATGGGGTGGGTGAGCAGTTCTTC.

This clonotype was picked up a small number of times. The chain joins TRBV4-2 to TRBJ2-1; D is undetermined. CDR1 LGHNA and CDR2 YNFKEQ come from the germline V gene. This CDR3 has 16 amino acids. Between the trimmed V and J ends, which lost 0 bases and 1 base, there was a span of 10 bases. As DNA, the CDR3 is TGTGCCAGCAGCCAAGAAAGCCTTGGGTCCTACAATGAGCAGTTCTTC. It translates to CASSQESLGSYNEQFF.

The rearrangement links TRBV6-5 to TRBJ1-6, with a tentative D call TRBD1 (5 bases). In germline, CDR1 is MNHEY, CDR2 SVGAGI. The CDR3 is 14 amino acids. Deletions cut 4 bases from V and 7 bases from J, with 11 bases between. CDR3 sequence reads: CASSLGPVNSPLHF. CDR3 coding DNA: TGTGCCAGCAGTTTGGGACCGGTCAATTCACCCCTCCACTTT.

The chain carries TRBV29-1 and TRBJ2-3; 12 bases are shared with TRBD2. Germline V CDR1 and CDR2: SQVTM, ANQGSEA. The CDR3 has 14 residues. V shed 6 bases, J shed 4 bases, and the junction held 5 bases outside the gene matches. CDR3 region: CSVGGTSGPDTQYF. CDR3 in DNA: TGCAGCGTGGGGGGGACTAGCGGGCCAGATACGCAGTATTTT.

This clonotype was found a few times. The genes are TRBV29-1 and TRBJ2-7; TRBD2 matches at 7 bases. CDR3 length equals 15 residues. The junction had 9 bases not matched to a gene; V was cut back by 3 bases and J by 1 base. CDR1 SQVTM and CDR2 ANQGSEA come from the germline V gene. The CDR3 is CSVEGGSSTSYEQYF. The CDR3 nucleotides read TGCAGCGTTGAGGGGGGGAGCAGCACGTCCTACGAGCAGTACTTC.

The chain's CDR3 is CASSQDLRGSSWYF. The CDR3 nucleotides are TGCGCCAGCAGCCAAGATCTGAGAGGTTCTAGTTGGTACTTC. The chain combines TRBV4-1 with TRBJ2-5; D call uncertain. The V gene's germline CDR1 is MGHRA and CDR2 YSYEKL. The CDR3 runs to 14 residues. Trimming took 0 bases from V and 13 from J, leaving 18 bases between them.

The rearrangement links TRBV20-1 to TRBJ1-5; D not resolved. Deletions cut 6 bases from V and 4 bases from J, with 16 bases between. Looked up from germline, CDR1 is DFQATT and CDR2 is SNEGSKA (reference sequence). The CDR3 has 14 amino acids. CDR3 amino acids: CSAAGGIGNQPQHF. CDR3 in DNA: TGCAGTGCCGCTGGAGGGATTGGGAATCAGCCCCAGCATTTT.

This clonotype was seen only a few times. The V call is TRBV20-1, the J call TRBJ2-1; D perhaps matches TRBD1 (6 bases). V was clipped by 6 bases and J by 6 bases, with 18 bases between them. Germline-derived CDR1 and CDR2 are DFQATT and SNEGSKA (reference sequence). The CDR3 is made up of 14 amino acids. CDR3 nucleotides: TGCAGTGCGCAGGGACATTCCATCACCAATGAGCAGTTCTTC. Encoded protein: CSAQGHSITNEQFF.

This clonotype was detected a few times. The chain has TRBV7-9 and TRBJ1-1; TRBD1 is a possible D gene (5 bases). Germline loops: CDR1 SEHNR, CDR2 FQNEAQ (reference sequence). V was shortened by 2 bases and J by 5 bases, with 12 bases between the two germline ends. There are 14 residues in the CDR3. CDR3 sequence: CASSLNGGWTEAFF. DNA of the CDR3: TGTGCCAGCAGCTTAAACGGGGGATGGACTGAAGCTTTCTTT.

This clonotype has more than one count but fewer than ten. The gene calls are TRBV7-9 and TRBJ2-7; weak D call: TRBD1 (6 bases). This CDR3 is 14 amino acids long. V lost 2 bases to trimming and J lost 0 bases, with 8 bases between them. Germline V gene lookup returns CDR1 SEHNR and CDR2 FQNEAQ (reference sequence). This CDR3 reads CASSLQGNSYEQYF. The CDR3 nucleotides are TGTGCCAGCAGCTTACAGGGGAACTCCTACGAGCAGTACTTC. The full variable domain, its missing parts supplied by reference TRBV7-9 and TRBJ2-7, is DTGVSQNPRHKITKRGQNVTFRCDPISEHNRLYWYRQTLGQGPEFLTYFQNEAQLEKSRLLSDRFSAERPKGSFSTLEIQRTEQGDSAMYLCASSLQGNSYEQYFGPGTRLTVT.

There are a few counts of this clonotype. V usage is TRBV7-2 and J usage is TRBJ2-1, with D possibly being TRBD2 (6 bases). This CDR3 region has 14 residues. Per germline, CDR1 SGHTA and CDR2 FQGNSA. V dropped 4 bases and J dropped 5 bases, with 12 bases sitting between them. Here the CDR3 reads CASSSRWGDNEQFF. The CDR3 DNA sequence: TGTGCCAGCAGCTCCCGGTGGGGGGACAATGAGCAGTTCTTC.

This clonotype was detected many times. The rearrangement uses TRBV24-1 and TRBJ2-1; perhaps TRBD1 as D (6 bases). Per germline, CDR1 KGHDR and CDR2 SFDVKD. The V end was cut by 11 bases, the J end by 4 bases, with 14 bases between. This CDR3 is 13 amino acids long. The DNA for the CDR3 is TGTGCCAGCTCAACAACAGGGTACAATGAGCAGTTCTTC. This translates into CASSTTGYNEQFF.

Only a few counts were recorded for this clonotype. This chain uses TRBV16 with TRBJ1-2; D remains ambiguous. This CDR3 is 16 amino acids long. V lost 0 bases, J lost 0 bases, and 11 bases lay in between. The germline V gene encodes CDR1 KGHSY and CDR2 FQNENV. CDR3 bases: TGTGCCAGCAGCCAATCGGCGGCGGTAGCTAACTATGGCTACACCTTC. Protein sequence: CASSQSAAVANYGYTF.

The chain recombines TRBV11-2 with TRBJ2-3, with 10 bases lining up with TRBD2. Unmatched junction bases numbered 19, after V lost 4 bases and J lost 6 bases. The CDR3 totals 19 residues. The germline V gene encodes CDR1 SGHAT and CDR2 FQNNGV. The CDR3, as DNA: TGTGCCAGCAGCTACCGATACCCCATAGCGGGGGGTGAAGCGGATACGCAGTATTTT. This encodes CASSYRYPIAGGEADTQYF. The whole variable domain, filled in from reference TRBV11-2 and TRBJ2-3, reads EAGVAQSPRYKIIEKRQSVAFWCNPISGHATLYWYQQILGQGPKLLIQFQNNGVVDDSQLPKDRFSAERLKGVDSTLKIQPAKLEDSAVYLCASSYRYPIAGGEADTQYFGPGTRLTVL.

The chain has TRBV7-6 and TRBJ2-3, with 7 positions matching TRBD2. Losses at the gene ends were 4 bases for V and 0 bases for J; bases not matched to a gene: 16. Germline V gene data show CDR1 as SGHVS and CDR2 as FNYEAQ. CDR3 length: 19 amino acids. CDR3 amino acids: CASSSPAASGPSSTDTQYF. In DNA, the CDR3 is TGTGCCAGCAGCTCCCCGGCTGCTAGCGGCCCCTCTAGCACAGATACGCAGTATTTT.

V usage is TRBV4-1 and J usage is TRBJ1-4, with D perhaps matching TRBD1 (5 bases). This CDR3 has 15 amino acids. Looked up from germline, CDR1 is MGHRA and CDR2 is YSYEKL. V shed 7 bases and J shed 5 bases, with 17 bases lying between them. DNA for the CDR3: TGCGCCAGCAACCCGGCCGGGACGGGGAATGAAAAACTGTTTTTT. The encoded protein is CASNPAGTGNEKLFF.

This clonotype has only a few counts. The CDR3 nucleotides read TGTGCCAGCAGTTTTAGGTTTTACAGGGAGTCCTCTGGGGCCAACGTCCTGACTTTC. Translation gives CASSFRFYRESSGANVLTF. The chain carries TRBV28 and TRBJ2-6, with D maybe TRBD1 (6 bases). Germline CDR1 reads MDHEN; CDR2 reads SYDVKM. The ends were cut back, 3 bases at V and 0 bases at J, with 18 bases in the middle. This CDR3 region has 19 residues.

The V gene is TRBV29-1, the J gene TRBJ2-7, with 8 bases identical to TRBD1. The V and J ends lost 7 bases and 4 bases, in that order; junction bases with no gene match: 3. CDR1 SQVTM and CDR2 ANQGSEA come from the germline V gene. The CDR3 has 11 residues. The CDR3 here is CSANRGYEQYF. The CDR3 nucleotides are TGCAGCGCTAACAGGGGGTACGAGCAGTACTTC.

V and J are TRBV6-1 and TRBJ2-7; possible D gene TRBD1, 7 bases. There are 14 residues in the CDR3. Looked up from germline, CDR1 is MNHNS and CDR2 is SASEGT. The ends were cut back, 7 bases at V and 7 bases at J, with 20 bases in the middle. Here the CDR3 DNA reads TGTGCCAGCAATGATGGAGGGGGCTATCATGAGCAGTACTTC. It translates to CASNDGGGYHEQYF.

This clonotype was counted at least ten times. The chain couples TRBV12-3 or TRBV12-4 to TRBJ1-5, with 8 bases aligning to TRBD1. V was clipped by 5 bases and J by 6 bases; unmatched bases: 6. CDR3 length: 14 residues. CDR3 in DNA: TGTGCCAGCAGTCGACAGGGGAATGGTCAGCCCCAGCATTTT. The encoded protein is CASSRQGNGQPQHF.

The V gene is TRBV5-1, the J gene TRBJ2-5; TRBD2 might be the D (6 bases). Trimming stripped 0 bases from V and 3 bases from J, with 9 bases between. The CDR3 length is 14 residues. Germline assignment: CDR1 SGHRS and CDR2 YFSETQ. The CDR3 is CASSLGGLEETQYF. The CDR3 region has the DNA TGCGCCAGCAGCTTGGGGGGACTCGAAGAGACCCAGTACTTC.